A single sample is the source of the 24 T cell receptor beta chains below, sequenced in a study of blood T cell repertoires in COVID-19. Assay: immunoSEQ multiplex PCR; the TCRdb copy retains only in-frame clones and omits some. The repertoire holds about 400,000 clones, with more than 70% as singletons. Source material: peripheral blood. The receptors come from a man in his forties or fifties with acute or convalescent COVID-19.

This rearrangement joins TRBV2 to TRBJ2-2; no clear D gene. The CDR3 length is 14 residues. Trimming cost V 6 bases and J 0 bases, with 8 bases left between them. Germline CDR1 reads SNHLY; CDR2 reads FYNNEI. CDR3 loop: CASRVVANTGELFF. CDR3 nucleotides: TGTGCCAGCAGGGTAGTCGCGAACACCGGGGAGCTGTTTTTT.

The chain is built from TRBV7-9 and TRBJ2-7, with 7 nucleotides matching TRBD1. Per the germline V gene, CDR1 is SEHNR and CDR2 is FQNEAQ (reference sequence). This CDR3 region has 17 residues. V lost 3 bases, J lost 0 bases, and 11 bases stayed unmatched. CDR3 protein: CASSFPVGTDFSYEQYF. CDR3 nucleotides: TGTGCCAGCAGCTTTCCAGTCGGGACAGATTTCTCCTACGAGCAGTACTTC. The variable domain in full, with the rest retrieved from reference TRBV7-9 and TRBJ2-7, is DTGVSQNPRHKITKRGQNVTFRCDPISEHNRLYWYRQTLGQGPEFLTYFQNEAQLEKSRLLSDRFSAERPKGSFSTLEIQRTEQGDSAMYLCASSFPVGTDFSYEQYFGPGTRLTVT.

The chain recombines TRBV30 with TRBJ2-3, with 9 positions matching TRBD2. V lost 2 bases, J lost 2 bases, and 8 bases stayed unmatched. The CDR3 has 16 residues. Germline values: CDR1 GTSNPN, CDR2 SVGIG (reference sequence). The CDR3 loop is CAWSYGASGNTDTQYF. The CDR3 region has the DNA TGTGCCTGGAGTTACGGGGCTAGCGGGAACACAGATACGCAGTATTTT. Filled out from reference TRBV30 and TRBJ2-3, the complete variable domain reads SQTIHQWPATLVQPVGSPLSLECTVEGTSNPNLYWYRQAAGRGLQLLFYSVGIGQISSEVPQNLSASRPQDRQFILSSKKLLLSDSGFYLCAWSYGASGNTDTQYFGPGTRLTVL.

V and J are TRBV28 and TRBJ2-1; a possible D gene is TRBD2 (5 bases). V was trimmed by 6 bases and J by 6 bases, leaving 15 bases between them. Germline V CDR1 and CDR2: MDHEN, SYDVKM. There are 14 residues in the CDR3. CDR3 protein: CASSRGLWGNEQFF. DNA for the CDR3: TGTGCCAGCAGCCGGGGTCTTTGGGGCAATGAGCAGTTCTTC. Drawing the rest from reference TRBV28 and TRBJ2-1, the complete variable domain is DVKVTQSSRYLVKRTGEKVFLECVQDMDHENMFWYRQDPGLGLRLIYFSYDVKMKEKGDIPEGYSVSREKKERFSLILESASTNQTSMYLCASSRGLWGNEQFFGPGTRLTVL.

This clone was recorded many times. The chain has TRBV27 and TRBJ2-1; D might be TRBD2 (6 bases). The germline CDR1 and CDR2 sequences are MNHEY and SMNVEV (reference sequence). V shed 3 bases and J shed 0 bases, with 12 bases lying between them. The CDR3 contains 16 residues. The chain's CDR3 is CASSFGRGPSYNEQFF. The CDR3 bases are TGTGCCAGCAGTTTCGGGCGGGGCCCCTCCTACAATGAGCAGTTCTTC.

The chain couples TRBV18 to TRBJ1-1; 9 bases map to TRBD1. Unmatched junction bases numbered 8, after V lost 8 bases and J lost 4 bases. The CDR3 extends over 14 amino acids. Germline V gives CDR1 KGHSH, CDR2 LQKENI. The CDR3 loop reads CASTGGPTSTEAFF. CDR3 nucleotides: TGTGCCAGCACAGGGGGCCCTACGAGCACTGAAGCTTTCTTT.

The V call is TRBV30, the J call TRBJ2-7; 9 nucleotides match TRBD2. The CDR3 contains 16 residues. Germline CDR1 and CDR2: GTSNPN and SVGIG (reference sequence). V shed 2 bases, J shed 0 bases, and the junction held 8 bases outside the gene matches. This chain's CDR3 is CAWSPPGTSSSYEQYF. CDR3 coding DNA: TGTGCCTGGAGTCCACCCGGGACTAGCTCCTCCTACGAGCAGTACTTC.

The V and J genes are TRBV6-6 and TRBJ1-2; possible D gene TRBD1, 5 bases. The V end lost 5 bases, the J end lost 4 bases, and 20 bases lay between the germline ends. Germline V gene lookup returns CDR1 MNHNY and CDR2 SVGAGI (reference sequence). The length of the CDR3 is 16 residues. CDR3 residues: CASSTEDRDLGYGYTF. The CDR3 DNA is TGTGCCAGCAGTACGGAAGACCGGGACTTGGGCTATGGCTACACCTTC.

V usage is TRBV6-5 and J usage is TRBJ1-1, with no clear D. Trimming left V 3 bases short and J 4 bases short, with 9 bases between. The length of the CDR3 is 13 residues. The germline V gene encodes CDR1 MNHEY and CDR2 SVGAGI. The DNA for the CDR3 is TGTGCCAGCAGTTATGTAGTTAGCACTGAAGCTTTCTTT. Translating it yields CASSYVVSTEAFF.

This chain uses TRBV4-2 with TRBJ2-2; perhaps TRBD2 as D (5 bases). Germline V gene lookup returns CDR1 LGHNA and CDR2 YNFKEQ. The CDR3 is made up of 16 amino acids. The V and J ends lost 1 base and 3 bases respectively, with 12 bases between them. CDR3 residues: CASSQVGSTDTGELFF. CDR3 coding DNA: TGTGCCAGCAGCCAAGTGGGGAGTACGGACACCGGGGAGCTGTTTTTT.

V is TRBV7-9 and J is TRBJ2-2, with 9 bases matching TRBD1. Germline V gives CDR1 SEHNR, CDR2 FQNEAQ (reference sequence). CDR3 size: 17 residues. J was trimmed by 5 bases and V by 0 bases; bases with no gene match: 7. This chain's CDR3 is CASSLAAGTGNTGELFF. CDR3 coding DNA: TGTGCCAGCAGCTTAGCGGCAGGGACAGGGAATACCGGGGAGCTGTTTTTT.

This chain's CDR3 is CASSLKNRVATNEKLFF. CDR3 in DNA: TGTGCCAGCAGTTTAAAAAACAGAGTAGCAACTAATGAAAAACTGTTTTTT. The chain recombines TRBV28 with TRBJ1-4; D call uncertain. The CDR3 spans 17 residues. Germline-derived CDR1 and CDR2 are MDHEN and SYDVKM. V gave up 2 bases and J gave up 0 bases, with 13 bases separating them.

The V gene is TRBV19, the J gene TRBJ1-5; 7 bases match TRBD1. The CDR3 sequence is 14 residues long. Germline CDR1 is LNHDA and CDR2 is SQIVND (reference sequence). Unmatched junction bases numbered 10, after V lost 5 bases and J lost 9 bases. The chain's CDR3 is CASSVDRALGPQHF. The CDR3 bases are TGTGCCAGTAGTGTCGACAGGGCCCTGGGGCCCCAGCATTTT.

V gene TRBV5-1 combines with J gene TRBJ2-3; 11 nucleotides agree with TRBD2. From germline, CDR1 is SGHRS and CDR2 YFSETQ. This CDR3 has 16 residues. Trimming cost V 2 bases and J 4 bases; bases outside gene matches: 6. The CDR3 sequence is CASSFTSGSDSDTQYF. The CDR3 region has the DNA TGCGCCAGCAGCTTCACTAGCGGGAGTGACTCAGATACGCAGTATTTT.

This clone was counted once. The chain uses TRBV7-2 and TRBJ2-1, with TRBD2 matching over 7 bases. Germline CDR1 reads SGHTA; CDR2 reads FQGNSA. The CDR3 sequence is 14 residues long. Losses at the gene ends were 6 bases for V and 3 bases for J; bases not matched to a gene: 5. CDR3 DNA sequence: TGTGCCAGCAGGCCGGGGGGAGACTACAATGAGCAGTTCTTC. It codes for CASRPGGDYNEQFF.

The chain couples TRBV3-1 (or the pseudogene TRBV3-2) to TRBJ2-7, with 11 bases identical to TRBD2. Germline V gene lookup returns CDR1 LGHDT and CDR2 YNNKEL (reference sequence). The CDR3 runs to 15 residues. J gave up 2 bases and V 5 bases, and 5 bases lay outside the gene matches. This chain's CDR3 is CASSTSGSPAYEQYF. The CDR3 bases are TGTGCCAGCAGCACTAGCGGGAGCCCAGCCTACGAGCAGTACTTC.

This clone has a single count. The chain joins TRBV30 to TRBJ1-1; tentatively, D is TRBD1 (5 bases). Germline V CDR1 and CDR2: GTSNPN, SVGIG (reference sequence). V gave up 4 bases and J gave up 4 bases, with 22 bases separating them. The CDR3 length is 16 residues. DNA of the CDR3: TGTGCCTGGAACCAGGGTCTAGGAAGGGGAACCACTGAAGCTTTCTTT. It yields the protein CAWNQGLGRGTTEAFF. The variable domain in full, completed from reference TRBV30 and TRBJ1-1, reads SQTIHQWPATLVQPVGSPLSLECTVEGTSNPNLYWYRQAAGRGLQLLFYSVGIGQISSEVPQNLSASRPQDRQFILSSKKLLLSDSGFYLCAWNQGLGRGTTEAFFGQGTRLTVV.

V and J are TRBV28 and TRBJ2-3; D is perhaps TRBD2 (5 bases). V lost 5 bases and J 4 bases, leaving 13 bases between the germline ends. This CDR3 region has 14 residues. The germline V gene has CDR1 MDHEN and CDR2 SYDVKM. CDR3 sequence reads: CASSRGIGPDTQYF. CDR3 sequence (DNA): TGTGCCAGCAGTCGAGGGATAGGGCCAGATACGCAGTATTTT.

This chain uses TRBV2 with TRBJ1-6; D possibly corresponds to TRBD1 (5 bases). Germline assignment: CDR1 SNHLY and CDR2 FYNNEI. Deletions cut 6 bases from V and 2 bases from J, with 11 bases between. This CDR3 has 15 residues. The CDR3 bases are TGTGCCAGCAGCTCAGGGATCACCTATAATTCACCCCTCCACTTT. Translation gives CASSSGITYNSPLHF.

The V call is TRBV5-6, the J call TRBJ1-2, with 7 bases fitting TRBD1. This CDR3 comprises 15 residues. V gave up 6 bases and J gave up 6 bases; unmatched junction bases: 14. From germline, CDR1 is SGHDT and CDR2 YYEEEE. CDR3 bases: TGTGCCAGCAATTATTTAGTAGGGGACAGCGATGGCTACACCTTC. Its protein product is CASNYLVGDSDGYTF.

V usage is TRBV7-2 and J usage is TRBJ2-5; 7 bases align to TRBD2. CDR1 is SGHTA and CDR2 is FQGNSA in the germline V gene. The junction had 11 bases not matched to a gene; V was cut back by 6 bases and J by 1 base. This CDR3 spans 16 amino acids. This chain's CDR3 is CASRAGISIPQETQYF. The CDR3, as DNA: TGTGCCAGCAGAGCGGGAATCAGCATCCCCCAAGAGACCCAGTACTTC. Drawing the rest from reference TRBV7-2 and TRBJ2-5, the complete variable domain is GAGVSQSPSNKVTEKGKDVELRCDPISGHTALYWYRQSLGQGLEFLIYFQGNSAPDKSGLPSDRFSAERTGGSVSTLTIQRTQQEDSAVYLCASRAGISIPQETQYFGPGTRLLVL.

This clone showed up just once. This chain joins TRBV5-1 and TRBJ1-5; the D gene is possibly TRBD1 (6 bases). Germline V gene data show CDR1 as SGHRS and CDR2 as YFSETQ. This CDR3 spans 14 amino acids. V was shortened by 4 bases and J by 7 bases, with 15 bases between the two germline ends. CDR3 coding DNA: TGCGCCAGCAGCGAATCGACAGGCATCCAGCCCCAGCATTTT. As protein: CASSESTGIQPQHF.

The chain uses TRBV13 and TRBJ1-2; the D gene is possibly TRBD1 (5 bases). Trimming left V 5 bases short and J 3 bases short, with 13 bases between. This CDR3 is 14 amino acids long. Germline values: CDR1 PRHDT, CDR2 FYEKMQ (reference sequence). CDR3 nucleotide sequence: TGTGCCAGCAGCAGGAGGGGCAACTACTATGGCTACACCTTC. Protein product: CASSRRGNYYGYTF.

This chain uses TRBV19 with TRBJ1-3; D call uncertain. Germline V gives CDR1 LNHDA, CDR2 SQIVND (reference sequence). Trimming stripped 10 bases from V and 8 bases from J, with 12 bases between. The CDR3 has 11 amino acids. The CDR3 region has the DNA TGTGCCACCGCGGTTTTAGACACCATATATTTT. This gives the protein CATAVLDTIYF.